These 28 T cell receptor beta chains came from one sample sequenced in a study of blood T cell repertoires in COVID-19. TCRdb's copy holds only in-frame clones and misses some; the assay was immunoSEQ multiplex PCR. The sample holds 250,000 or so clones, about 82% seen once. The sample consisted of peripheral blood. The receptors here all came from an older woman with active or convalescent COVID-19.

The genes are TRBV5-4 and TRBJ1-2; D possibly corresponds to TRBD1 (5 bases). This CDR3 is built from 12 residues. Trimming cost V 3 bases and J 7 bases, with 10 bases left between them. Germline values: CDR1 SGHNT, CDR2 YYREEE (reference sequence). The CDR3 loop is CASSSRGGGYTF. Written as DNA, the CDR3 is TGTGCCAGCAGCTCCCGGGGGGGTGGCTACACCTTC.

In DNA, the CDR3 is TGTGCCAGCAGCTACTCCGGGACTAGTACCGGGGAGCTGTTTTTT. This gives the protein CASSYSGTSTGELFF. The chain is built from TRBV21-1 and TRBJ2-2; the table calls TRBD2, which could not be checked here. TRBV21-1 corresponds to a pseudogene. CDR3 length: 15 amino acids.

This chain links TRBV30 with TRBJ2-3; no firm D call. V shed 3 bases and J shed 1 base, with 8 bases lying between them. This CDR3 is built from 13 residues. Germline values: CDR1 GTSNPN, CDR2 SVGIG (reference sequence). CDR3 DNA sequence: TGTGCCTGGAGCTGGGCCGGCACAGATACGCAGTATTTT. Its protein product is CAWSWAGTDTQYF.

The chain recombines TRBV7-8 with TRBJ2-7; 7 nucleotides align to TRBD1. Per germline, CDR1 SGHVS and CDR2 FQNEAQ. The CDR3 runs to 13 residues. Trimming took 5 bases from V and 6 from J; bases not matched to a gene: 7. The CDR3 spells CASSPDRVGEQYV. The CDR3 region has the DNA TGTGCCAGCAGCCCAGACAGGGTCGGCGAGCAGTACGTC.

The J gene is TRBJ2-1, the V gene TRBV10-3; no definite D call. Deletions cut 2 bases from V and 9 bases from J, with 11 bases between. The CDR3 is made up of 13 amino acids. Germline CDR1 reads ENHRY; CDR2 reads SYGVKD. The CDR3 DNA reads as TGTGCCATCAGTGAGACCCAGGTTGGTGAGCAGTTCTTC. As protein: CAISETQVGEQFF.

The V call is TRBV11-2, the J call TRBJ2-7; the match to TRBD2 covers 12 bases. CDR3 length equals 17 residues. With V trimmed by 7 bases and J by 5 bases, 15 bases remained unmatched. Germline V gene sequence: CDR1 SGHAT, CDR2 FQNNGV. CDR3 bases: TGTGCCAGCACCCAAGTAGGGGCTAGCGGGAGGGTCAACGAGCAGTACTTC. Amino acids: CASTQVGASGRVNEQYF.

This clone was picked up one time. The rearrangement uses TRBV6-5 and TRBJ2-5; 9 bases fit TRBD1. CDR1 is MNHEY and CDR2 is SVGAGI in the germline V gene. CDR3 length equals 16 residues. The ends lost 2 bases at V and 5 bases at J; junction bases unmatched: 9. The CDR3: CASSYGAGTGMETQYF. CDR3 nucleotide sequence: TGTGCCAGCAGTTACGGGGCCGGGACAGGGATGGAGACCCAGTACTTC.

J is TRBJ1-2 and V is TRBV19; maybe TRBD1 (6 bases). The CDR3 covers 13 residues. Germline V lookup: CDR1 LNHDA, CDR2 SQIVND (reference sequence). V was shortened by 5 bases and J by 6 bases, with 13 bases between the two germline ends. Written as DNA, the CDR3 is TGTGCCAGTAGTTTTACAGGGTCCGATGGCTACACCTTC. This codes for CASSFTGSDGYTF.

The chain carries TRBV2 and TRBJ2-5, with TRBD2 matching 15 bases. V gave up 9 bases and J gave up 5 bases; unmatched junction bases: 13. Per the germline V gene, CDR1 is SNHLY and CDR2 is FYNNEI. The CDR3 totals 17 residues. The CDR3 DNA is TGTGCCAGTATGGGACTAGCGGGAGGTTCGCCTATGGAGACCCAGTACTTC. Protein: CASMGLAGGSPMETQYF.

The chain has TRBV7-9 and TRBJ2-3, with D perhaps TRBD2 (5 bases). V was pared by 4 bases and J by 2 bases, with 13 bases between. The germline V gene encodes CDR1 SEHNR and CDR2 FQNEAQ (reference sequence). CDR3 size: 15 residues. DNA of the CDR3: TGTGCCAGCAGCTACGGGAACACCAACACAGATACGCAGTATTTT. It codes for CASSYGNTNTDTQYF.

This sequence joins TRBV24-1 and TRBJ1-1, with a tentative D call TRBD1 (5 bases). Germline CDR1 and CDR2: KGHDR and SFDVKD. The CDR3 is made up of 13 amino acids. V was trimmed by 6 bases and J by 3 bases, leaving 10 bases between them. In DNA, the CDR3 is TGTGCCACCAGTCGGGGGTCGGACACTGAAGCTTTCTTT. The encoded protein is CATSRGSDTEAFF.

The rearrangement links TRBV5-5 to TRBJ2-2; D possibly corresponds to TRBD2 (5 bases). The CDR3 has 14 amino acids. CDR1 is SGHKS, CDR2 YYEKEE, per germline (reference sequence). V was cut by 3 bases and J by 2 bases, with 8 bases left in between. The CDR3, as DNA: TGTGCCAGCAGCTCCCGGACTAACACCGGGGAGCTGTTTTTT. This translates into CASSSRTNTGELFF.

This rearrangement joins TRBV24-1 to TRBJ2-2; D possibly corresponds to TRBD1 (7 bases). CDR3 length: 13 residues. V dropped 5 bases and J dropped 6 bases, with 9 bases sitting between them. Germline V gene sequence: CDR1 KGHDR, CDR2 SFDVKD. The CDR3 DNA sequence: TGTGCCACCAGTGCCAGGGGGGCCGGGGAGCTGTTTTTT. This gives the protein CATSARGAGELFF.

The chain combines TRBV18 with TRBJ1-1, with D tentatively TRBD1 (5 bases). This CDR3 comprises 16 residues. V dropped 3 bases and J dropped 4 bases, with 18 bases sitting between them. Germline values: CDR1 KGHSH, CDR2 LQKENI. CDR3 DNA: TGTGCCAGCTCACCTAATTCATCGGGGGTGTCCACTGAAGCTTTCTTT. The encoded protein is CASSPNSSGVSTEAFF.

CDR3 residues: CASSPRGETNTGELFF. The CDR3 coding sequence is TGTGCCAGCTCACCCCGGGGGGAGACGAACACCGGGGAGCTGTTTTTT. J is TRBJ2-2 and V is TRBV18; 7 bases map to TRBD2. Germline lookup yields CDR1 KGHSH and CDR2 LQKENI. This CDR3 spans 16 amino acids. J was trimmed by 0 bases and V by 3 bases; bases with no gene match: 4.

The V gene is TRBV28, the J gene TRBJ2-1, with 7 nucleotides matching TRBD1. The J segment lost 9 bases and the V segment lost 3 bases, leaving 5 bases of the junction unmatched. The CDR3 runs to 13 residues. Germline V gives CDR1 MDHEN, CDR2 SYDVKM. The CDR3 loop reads CASSLGRGSEQFF. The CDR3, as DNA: TGTGCCAGCAGTTTGGGCAGGGGGTCTGAGCAGTTCTTC.

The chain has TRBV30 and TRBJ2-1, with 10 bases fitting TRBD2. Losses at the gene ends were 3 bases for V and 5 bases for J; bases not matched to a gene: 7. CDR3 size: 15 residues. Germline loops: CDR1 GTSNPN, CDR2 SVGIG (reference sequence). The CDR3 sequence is CAWRPLAGDHNEQFF. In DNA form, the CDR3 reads TGTGCCTGGAGACCTCTAGCGGGAGACCACAATGAGCAGTTCTTC.

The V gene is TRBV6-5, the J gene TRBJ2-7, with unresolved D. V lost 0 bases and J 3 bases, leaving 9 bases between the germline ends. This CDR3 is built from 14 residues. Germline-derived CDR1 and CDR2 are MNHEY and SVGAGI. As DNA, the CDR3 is TGTGCCAGCAGTTACTCGACAAAATTCTACGAGCAGTACGTC. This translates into CASSYSTKFYEQYV.

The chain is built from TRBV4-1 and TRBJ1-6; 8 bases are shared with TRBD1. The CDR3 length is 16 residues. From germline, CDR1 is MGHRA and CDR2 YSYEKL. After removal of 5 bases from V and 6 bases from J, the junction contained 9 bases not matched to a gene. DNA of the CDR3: TGCGCCAGCAGCTCCCTCGGACAGGGTGGTAATTCACCCCTCCACTTT. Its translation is CASSSLGQGGNSPLHF.

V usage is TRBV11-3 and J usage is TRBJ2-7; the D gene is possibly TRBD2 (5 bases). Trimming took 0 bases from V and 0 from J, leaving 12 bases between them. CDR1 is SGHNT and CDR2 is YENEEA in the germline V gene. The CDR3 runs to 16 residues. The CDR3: CASSLESAESSYEQYF. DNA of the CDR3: TGTGCCAGCAGCTTAGAGTCAGCGGAAAGCTCCTACGAGCAGTACTTC.

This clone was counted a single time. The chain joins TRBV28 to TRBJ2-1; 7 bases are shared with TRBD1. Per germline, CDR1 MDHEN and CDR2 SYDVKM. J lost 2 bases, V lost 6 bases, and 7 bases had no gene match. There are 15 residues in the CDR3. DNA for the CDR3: TGTGCCAGCAGACTAGACAGGGCTGCCTACAATGAGCAGTTCTTC. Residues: CASRLDRAAYNEQFF. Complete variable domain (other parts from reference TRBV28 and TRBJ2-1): DVKVTQSSRYLVKRTGEKVFLECVQDMDHENMFWYRQDPGLGLRLIYFSYDVKMKEKGDIPEGYSVSREKKERFSLILESASTNQTSMYLCASRLDRAAYNEQFFGPGTRLTVL.

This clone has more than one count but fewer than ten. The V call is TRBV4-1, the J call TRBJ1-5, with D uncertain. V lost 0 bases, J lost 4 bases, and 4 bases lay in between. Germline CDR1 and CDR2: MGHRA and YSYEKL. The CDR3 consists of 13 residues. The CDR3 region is CASSQDLNQPQHF. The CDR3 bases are TGCGCCAGCAGCCAAGATCTTAATCAGCCCCAGCATTTT.

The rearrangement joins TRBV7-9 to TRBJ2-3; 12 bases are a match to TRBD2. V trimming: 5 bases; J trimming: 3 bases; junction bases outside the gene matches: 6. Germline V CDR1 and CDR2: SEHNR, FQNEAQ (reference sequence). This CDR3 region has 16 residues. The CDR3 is CASSITTSGRTDTQYF. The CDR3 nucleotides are TGTGCCAGCAGCATTACGACTAGCGGGAGAACAGATACGCAGTATTTT.

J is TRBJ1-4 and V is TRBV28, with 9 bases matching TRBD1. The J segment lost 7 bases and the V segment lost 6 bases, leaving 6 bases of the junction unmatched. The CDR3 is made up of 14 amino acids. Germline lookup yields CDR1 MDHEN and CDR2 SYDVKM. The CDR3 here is CASRLQGASEKLFF. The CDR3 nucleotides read TGTGCCAGCAGACTACAGGGGGCTAGTGAAAAACTGTTTTTT.

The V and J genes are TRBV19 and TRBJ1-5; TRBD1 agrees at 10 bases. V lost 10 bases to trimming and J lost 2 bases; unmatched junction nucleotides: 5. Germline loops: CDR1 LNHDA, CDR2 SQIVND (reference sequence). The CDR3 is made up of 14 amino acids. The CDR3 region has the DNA TGTGCCACCACCGGGACAGGGGGCAATCAGCCCCAGCATTTT. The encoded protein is CATTGTGGNQPQHF.

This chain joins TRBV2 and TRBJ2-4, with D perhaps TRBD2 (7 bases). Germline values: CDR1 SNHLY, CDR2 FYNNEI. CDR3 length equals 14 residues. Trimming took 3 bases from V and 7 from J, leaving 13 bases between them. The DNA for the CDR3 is TGTGCCAGCAGTGAGGGGGGGCTGGGGAACATTCAGTACTTC. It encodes CASSEGGLGNIQYF.

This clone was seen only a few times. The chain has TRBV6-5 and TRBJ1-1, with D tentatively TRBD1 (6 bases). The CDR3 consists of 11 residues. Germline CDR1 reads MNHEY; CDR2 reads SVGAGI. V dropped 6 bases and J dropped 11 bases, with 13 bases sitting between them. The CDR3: CASSNRVGAFF. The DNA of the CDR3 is TGTGCCAGCAGCAACAGGGTAGGTGCTTTCTTT.

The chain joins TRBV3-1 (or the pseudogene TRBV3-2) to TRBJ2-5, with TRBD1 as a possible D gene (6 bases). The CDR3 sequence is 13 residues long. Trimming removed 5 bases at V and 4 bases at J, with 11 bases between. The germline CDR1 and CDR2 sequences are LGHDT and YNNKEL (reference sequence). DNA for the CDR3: TGTGCCAGCAGCTTACAGGGATCAGAGACCCAGTACTTC. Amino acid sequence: CASSLQGSETQYF.